What follows are 25 T cell receptor beta chains derived from one specimen sequenced in a study of cytomegalovirus exposure and HLA in healthy donors. PCR used 60 Vbeta primers and 13 Jbeta primers. The table came from immunoSEQ multiplex PCR; TCRdb's copy has only in-frame clones and leaves some out. Of 150,000 to 200,000 clones listed, 81% were seen once; the top ten hold about 1.7%. Sequencing was performed on PBMCs. The receptors derive from a man younger than 35 in good health and CMV-seronegative.

This chain uses TRBV9 with TRBJ1-5; a possible D gene is TRBD1 (5 bases). Germline CDR1 SGDLS, CDR2 YYNGEE. This CDR3 comprises 14 residues. Trimming took off 0 bases at V and 6 bases at J, with 10 bases between the two ends. As DNA, the CDR3 is TGTGCCAGCAGCGTAGATGGGGCTAGTCAGCCCCAGCATTTT. Translating gives CASSVDGASQPQHF. The whole variable domain, filled in from reference TRBV9 and TRBJ1-5, reads DSGVTQTPKHLITATGQRVTLRCSPRSGDLSVYWYQQSLDQGLQFLIQYYNGEERAKGNILERFSAQQFPDLHSELNLSSLELGDSALYFCASSVDGASQPQHFGDGTRLSIL.

This chain connects TRBV7-2 to TRBJ2-1, with 9 bases lining up with TRBD1. V shed 4 bases and J 2 bases; nucleotides not matched to a gene: 9. In germline, CDR1 is SGHTA, CDR2 FQGNSA. There are 17 residues in the CDR3. CDR3 in amino acids: CASSSRKTGGAYNEQFF. The CDR3 bases are TGTGCCAGCAGCTCCCGGAAGACAGGGGGGGCCTACAATGAGCAGTTCTTC.

This clone was observed a single time. J is TRBJ2-7 and V is TRBV5-1, with 7 bases lining up with TRBD1. Germline V CDR1 and CDR2: SGHRS, YFSETQ. Unmatched junction bases numbered 1, after V lost 0 bases and J lost 4 bases. This CDR3 contains 13 residues. For the CDR3, the DNA is TGCGCCAGCAGCTTGGTGACAGGGTACGAGCAGTACTTC. Amino acid sequence: CASSLVTGYEQYF. The variable domain in full, completed from reference TRBV5-1 and TRBJ2-7, reads KAGVTQTPRYLIKTRGQQVTLSCSPISGHRSVSWYQQTPGQGLQFLFEYFSETQRNKGNFPGRFSGRQFSNSRSEMNVSTLELGDSALYLCASSLVTGYEQYFGPGTRLTVT.

The V and J genes are TRBV5-1 and TRBJ2-5, with D possibly TRBD1 on 6 matching bases. Germline V gene sequence: CDR1 SGHRS, CDR2 YFSETQ. CDR3 length equals 14 residues. The ends were cut back, 4 bases at V and 1 base at J, with 11 bases in the middle. The CDR3 DNA follows: TGCGCCAGCAGCGCCGGGACACTCCAAGAGACCCAGTACTTC. As protein: CASSAGTLQETQYF.

The genes are TRBV25-1 and TRBJ1-1; 7 bases are a match to TRBD1. Germline V gene sequence: CDR1 MGHDK, CDR2 SYGVNS. V dropped 4 bases and J dropped 7; count of bases not matched to a gene: 9. CDR3 length: 14 amino acids. CDR3 sequence reads: CASSVQTGPLEAFF. The CDR3 DNA reads as TGTGCCAGCAGTGTTCAGACAGGGCCCCTTGAAGCTTTCTTT.

J is TRBJ1-1 and V is TRBV28, with D possibly matching TRBD1 (6 bases). CDR3 length equals 14 residues. The V end was cut by 5 bases, the J end by 4 bases, with 14 bases between. Germline lookup yields CDR1 MDHEN and CDR2 SYDVKM. The CDR3 DNA reads TGTGCCAGCAGTGAACAGGGAACCACCACTGAAGCTTTCTTT. Translation: CASSEQGTTTEAFF.

V usage is TRBV6-1 and J usage is TRBJ1-2; TRBD1 matches at 7 bases. The CDR3 runs to 15 residues. Per germline, CDR1 MNHNS and CDR2 SASEGT. The trim removed 6 bases at V and 2 bases at J, leaving 9 bases unmatched. CDR3 protein: CASRGFAQGNYGYTF. The CDR3 DNA is TGTGCCAGCAGGGGTTTTGCACAGGGGAACTATGGCTACACCTTC.

This sequence joins TRBV7-2 and TRBJ2-3; 12 bases agree with TRBD1. J was trimmed by 4 bases and V by 8 bases; bases with no gene match: 10. The germline V gene encodes CDR1 SGHTA and CDR2 FQGNSA. The CDR3 is 16 residues long. Here the CDR3 reads CASALVGTGGADTQYF. In DNA form, the CDR3 reads TGTGCCAGCGCTTTAGTCGGGACAGGGGGCGCAGATACGCAGTATTTT.

The chain recombines TRBV9 with TRBJ2-1; unclear D gene. Per the germline V gene, CDR1 is SGDLS and CDR2 is YYNGEE. The CDR3 sequence is 14 residues long. Between the trimmed V and J ends, which lost 0 bases and 3 bases, there was a span of 7 bases. As DNA, the CDR3 is TGTGCCAGCAGCGTAGACAAATTCTACAATGAGCAGTTCTTC. Its protein is CASSVDKFYNEQFF.

The V gene is TRBV7-8, the J gene TRBJ2-7; 9 nucleotides align to TRBD1. The CDR3 contains 14 residues. The V and J ends lost 2 bases and 3 bases, in that order; junction bases with no gene match: 2. The V gene's germline CDR1 is SGHVS and CDR2 FQNEAQ. Written as DNA, the CDR3 is TGTGCCAGCAGCTTAACGGACAGGGGCTACGAGCAGTACTTC. Translated, it gives CASSLTDRGYEQYF.

This chain links TRBV28 with TRBJ2-7, with D unresolved. Trimming cost V 2 bases and J 2 bases, with 7 bases left between them. CDR3 length: 13 residues. Germline CDR1 and CDR2: MDHEN and SYDVKM. The CDR3 loop is CASSLPSPYEQYF. CDR3 DNA: TGTGCCAGCAGTTTACCTAGTCCCTACGAGCAGTACTTC.

This clone came up a few times. The V and J genes are TRBV4-3 and TRBJ2-7; D possibly corresponds to TRBD2 (5 bases). The CDR3 is made up of 13 amino acids. Between the trimmed V and J ends, which lost 0 bases and 5 bases, there was a span of 8 bases. Germline loops: CDR1 LGHNA, CDR2 YSLEER. The DNA of the CDR3 is TGCGCCAGCAGCCAAGACGGGGAGAACGAGCAGTACTTC. Encoded protein: CASSQDGENEQYF.

This clone was observed a single time. CDR3 bases: TGTGCCAGCAGCTTAGCCCTAACAGGTACTGAAGCTTTCTTT. It translates to CASSLALTGTEAFF. V is TRBV11-1 and J is TRBJ1-1; tentatively, D is TRBD1 (5 bases). V was cut by 0 bases and J by 5 bases, with 10 bases left in between. This CDR3 is built from 14 residues. Per germline, CDR1 SGHAT and CDR2 FQDESV (reference sequence).

V and J are TRBV2 and TRBJ1-2; weak D call: TRBD1 (6 bases). Trimming left V 4 bases short and J 4 bases short, with 16 bases between. In germline, CDR1 is SNHLY, CDR2 FYNNEI. CDR3 length: 15 amino acids. In nucleotides, the CDR3 is TGTGCCAGCAGTGGAACCCGGACAGCTGGCTATGGCTACACCTTC. Translation: CASSGTRTAGYGYTF.

CDR3 nucleotide sequence: TGCGCCAGCAGCCAAGGACTAGCAAACTACGAGCAGTACTTC. Amino acid sequence: CASSQGLANYEQYF. This rearrangement joins TRBV4-3 to TRBJ2-7; 7 bases map to TRBD2. The CDR3 extends over 14 amino acids. V was clipped by 1 base and J by 3 bases; unmatched bases: 3. Germline CDR1 LGHNA, CDR2 YSLEER.

The genes are TRBV6-5 and TRBJ2-7; TRBD1 aligns across 8 bases. The germline CDR1 and CDR2 sequences are MNHEY and SVGAGI. Trimming took 4 bases from V and 6 from J; bases not matched to a gene: 5. The CDR3 has 13 residues. The chain's CDR3 is CASSSRRGREQYF. CDR3 sequence (DNA): TGTGCCAGCAGTTCCCGCAGGGGGCGCGAGCAGTACTTC.

The chain uses TRBV11-2 and TRBJ2-2; 9 bases match TRBD2. Germline V gene sequence: CDR1 SGHAT, CDR2 FQNNGV. The CDR3 runs to 15 residues. The trim removed 7 bases at V and 4 bases at J, leaving 7 bases unmatched. Written as DNA, the CDR3 is TGTGCCAGCACCTTTGGGCGGGGGGGCACCGGGGAGCTGTTTTTT. Protein product: CASTFGRGGTGELFF.

This rearrangement joins TRBV20-1 to TRBJ2-7, with D possibly matching TRBD1 (5 bases). The V and J ends lost 5 bases and 3 bases respectively, with 8 bases between them. The CDR3 runs to 11 residues. Germline V gene sequence: CDR1 DFQATT, CDR2 SNEGSKA (reference sequence). The CDR3: CSAPDNYEQYF. Here the CDR3 DNA reads TGCAGTGCTCCGGACAACTACGAGCAGTACTTC.

This chain uses TRBV25-1 with TRBJ2-7, with D possibly matching TRBD2 (5 bases). Trimming pared 4 bases from V and 6 bases from J, leaving 19 bases between. The germline V gene has CDR1 MGHDK and CDR2 SYGVNS. CDR3 length: 15 amino acids. Written as DNA, the CDR3 is TGTGCCAGCAGTGCGAAACTAGATCGGCCCTTCGAGCAGTACTTC. It is translated as CASSAKLDRPFEQYF.

The V call is TRBV15, the J call TRBJ2-1, with a tentative D call TRBD2 (6 bases). CDR1 is LNHNV and CDR2 is YYDKDF in the germline V gene (reference sequence). Trimming removed 0 bases from V and 7 bases from J, with 22 bases in between. The length of the CDR3 is 18 residues. This CDR3 is CATSRDGLPGPRGNEQFF. Written as DNA, the CDR3 is TGTGCCACCAGCAGAGATGGGCTTCCGGGACCTCGGGGGAATGAGCAGTTCTTC.

The sample holds one count of this clone. This sequence joins TRBV9 and TRBJ2-1, with D possibly TRBD2 on 5 matching bases. The germline V gene has CDR1 SGDLS and CDR2 YYNGEE. CDR3 size: 16 residues. V was pared by 3 bases and J by 0 bases, with 13 bases between. In DNA form, the CDR3 reads TGTGCCAGCAGCGGACGGAGGAGCATCTCCTACAATGAGCAGTTCTTC. It is translated as CASSGRRSISYNEQFF.

This clone was found once. This chain uses TRBV28 with TRBJ2-3; the D gene is possibly TRBD2 (5 bases). V was pared by 1 base and J by 3 bases, with 8 bases between. Per germline, CDR1 MDHEN and CDR2 SYDVKM. There are 14 residues in the CDR3. CDR3 nucleotides: TGTGCCAGCAGTTTATATGGAGGAACAGATACGCAGTATTTT. Its protein product is CASSLYGGTDTQYF.

The chain links TRBV28 to TRBJ2-4, with D unclear. CDR1 is MDHEN and CDR2 is SYDVKM in the germline V gene. V lost 4 bases to trimming and J lost 3 bases, with 10 bases between them. There are 14 residues in the CDR3. CDR3 protein: CASSSPLLKNIQYF. The DNA for the CDR3 is TGTGCCAGCAGTTCCCCACTTCTCAAAAACATTCAGTACTTC.

The CDR3 region is CASTDQGRGNTIYF. The DNA for the CDR3 is TGTGCCAGCACCGATCAGGGTCGTGGAAACACCATATATTTT. V and J are TRBV6-6 and TRBJ1-3, with D possibly matching TRBD1 (5 bases). CDR1 is MNHNY, CDR2 SVGAGI, per germline (reference sequence). The CDR3 is 14 amino acids. V dropped 7 bases and J dropped 3 bases, with 13 bases sitting between them.

The chain uses TRBV2 and TRBJ2-4; 8 bases map to TRBD2. Unmatched junction bases numbered 2, after V lost 4 bases and J lost 0 bases. The CDR3 consists of 15 residues. The germline gives CDR1 SNHLY, CDR2 FYNNEI. The CDR3 region has the DNA TGTGCCAGCAGTGGGACTAGCCCAGCCAAAAACATTCAGTACTTC. Translated: CASSGTSPAKNIQYF.